These 11 T cell receptor beta chains came from one sample sequenced in a study of blood T cell repertoires in COVID-19. Assay used: immunoSEQ multiplex PCR; TCRdb lists only in-frame clones, some missing. This repertoire shows under 200,000 clones, approximately 88% found once; its top ten account for about 6.6%. Sequenced input: PBMCs or T cells enriched from blood (not recorded which). The receptors come from a woman in her forties or fifties who had recovered from COVID-19.

This clone was observed a handful of times. CDR3 residues: CASRLGLAGDNEQFF. The CDR3 DNA reads TGTGCAAGTCGCCTGGGACTAGCGGGAGACAATGAGCAGTTCTTC. The V call is TRBV12-2, the J call TRBJ2-1; the DNA was not used to check the table's D call, TRBD2. TRBV12-2 is described as a pseudogene. The length of the CDR3 is 15 residues.

V usage is TRBV19 and J usage is TRBJ1-1; D uncertain. Per germline, CDR1 LNHDA and CDR2 SQIVND (reference sequence). The CDR3 has 17 residues. V lost 8 bases, J lost 0 bases, and 22 bases lay in between. The CDR3 loop reads CASGLGRSSGVNTEAFF. The CDR3, as DNA: TGTGCCAGTGGCCTGGGGAGGTCATCTGGGGTGAACACTGAAGCTTTCTTT.

V gene TRBV7-9 combines with J gene TRBJ2-1; 10 bases fit TRBD2. The CDR3 covers 17 residues. Germline trimming cut 4 bases from V and 2 bases from J; bases unmatched to any gene: 8. Germline CDR1 SEHNR, CDR2 FQNEAQ (reference sequence). The CDR3 is CASSSGAGLAAYNEQFF. In DNA, the CDR3 is TGTGCCAGCAGCTCAGGAGCTGGACTAGCGGCCTACAATGAGCAGTTCTTC.

The V gene is TRBV6-2 or TRBV6-3, the J gene TRBJ2-1; 15 bases line up with TRBD2. The CDR3 has 16 amino acids. J lost 8 bases, V lost 5 bases, and 7 bases had no gene match. The germline CDR1 and CDR2 sequences are MNHEY and SVGEGT. CDR3 coding DNA: TGTGCCAGCAGTCCGGGACTAGCGGGGGGTTCGGATGAGCAGTTCTTC. Translated: CASSPGLAGGSDEQFF.

The chain has TRBV11-2 and TRBJ2-2, with 8 bases that match TRBD1. The CDR3 has 16 amino acids. Trimming removed 1 base from V and 6 bases from J; junction bases left unmatched: 7. CDR1 and CDR2 from the germline V gene are SGHAT and FQNNGV. The CDR3 loop is CASSLVIVQGAGELFF. Here the CDR3 DNA reads TGTGCCAGCAGCTTAGTTATAGTACAGGGGGCCGGGGAGCTGTTTTTT.

The chain recombines TRBV12-5 with TRBJ2-3; possibly TRBD1 for D (7 bases). V was clipped by 5 bases and J by 5 bases, with 8 bases between them. Germline CDR1 LGHNT, CDR2 FRNRAP. This CDR3 region has 12 residues. DNA of the CDR3: TGTGCTAGTGGTCAGGGGGGAGATACGCAGTATTTT. Protein: CASGQGGDTQYF.

This sequence joins TRBV18 and TRBJ2-5, with D tentatively TRBD2 (5 bases). Deletions cut 3 bases from V and 5 bases from J, with 13 bases between. The CDR3 sequence is 14 residues long. Germline lookup yields CDR1 KGHSH and CDR2 LQKENI. CDR3 sequence reads: CASSPLNGEETQYF. The CDR3 DNA sequence: TGTGCCAGCTCACCCTTAAACGGGGAGGAGACCCAGTACTTC.

The chain links TRBV5-6 to TRBJ1-1; D not certain. Germline values: CDR1 SGHDT, CDR2 YYEEEE. Trimming cost V 4 bases and J 4 bases, with 11 bases left between them. The CDR3 consists of 13 residues. The CDR3 reads CASSLGVGTEAFF. Here the CDR3 DNA reads TGTGCCAGCAGCCTTGGAGTGGGCACTGAAGCTTTCTTT.

In its sample, this clone was seen once. This chain connects TRBV29-1 to TRBJ2-1, with D hard to call. V was cut by 4 bases and J by 7 bases, with 14 bases left in between. This CDR3 spans 13 amino acids. Germline V lookup: CDR1 SQVTM, CDR2 ANQGSEA. The CDR3 sequence is CSVGRGRQNEQFF. The DNA for the CDR3 is TGCAGCGTTGGACGCGGCCGGCAAAATGAGCAGTTCTTC.

This clone has a single count. The CDR3 is CASSVGLAGGISTDTQYF. DNA for the CDR3: TGTGCCAGCAGCGTAGGACTAGCGGGGGGCATAAGCACAGATACGCAGTATTTT. The rearrangement links TRBV9 to TRBJ2-3, with 13 nucleotides matching TRBD2. With V trimmed by 0 bases and J by 0 bases, 4 bases remained unmatched. CDR3 length: 18 residues. The germline gives CDR1 SGDLS, CDR2 YYNGEE. Drawing the rest from reference TRBV9 and TRBJ2-3, the complete variable domain is DSGVTQTPKHLITATGQRVTLRCSPRSGDLSVYWYQQSLDQGLQFLIQYYNGEERAKGNILERFSAQQFPDLHSELNLSSLELGDSALYFCASSVGLAGGISTDTQYFGPGTRLTVL.

This clone was picked up a small number of times. The J gene is TRBJ1-1, the V gene TRBV2, with TRBD1 matching over 11 bases. The CDR3 is 15 residues long. Germline V gene sequence: CDR1 SNHLY, CDR2 FYNNEI. V shed 3 bases and J 3 bases; nucleotides not matched to a gene: 3. The CDR3 here is CASSDPGQGDTEAFF. CDR3 bases: TGTGCCAGCAGTGACCCGGGACAGGGGGACACTGAAGCTTTCTTT.